Below, one T cell receptor beta chain is given with its context. No antigen is known for it. The record originates from a study of beta chain features in type 1 diabetes. Overall study results and limits: People with Type 1 diabetes carried modestly yet significantly shorter TCRB CDR3s in all four CD4+ subsets.

The study reverse transcribed the entire isolated RNA, so it sequenced expressed TCRB transcripts. Produced via immunoSEQ multiplex PCR; TCRdb's table is partial and in-frame only. Among about 29,000 clones listed, roughly three fifths were seen once. The CDR3 totals 13 residues. Germline CDR1 reads MDHEN; CDR2 reads SYDVKM. The junction had 6 bases not matched to a gene; V was cut back by 7 bases and J by 7 bases. Cell sorting via CD45RO/CCR7/CD25/CD127/CD95/CD27 was performed to obtain CD4+ naive, central memory, regulatory and stem cell-like memory cells. Sequencing input: Tregs from blood. This clonotype was obtained from a young woman with type 1 diabetes. The chain links TRBV28 to TRBJ2-7, with 11 bases that match TRBD2. CDR3 sequence: CASTTSGSQEQYF. The CDR3 region has the DNA TGTGCCAGCACAACTAGCGGGAGTCAAGAGCAGTACTTC.